Below are 27 T cell receptor beta chains sequenced from a single sample in a study of blood T cell repertoires in COVID-19. Measured with immunoSEQ multiplex PCR; TCRdb has only the in-frame clones, and not every one. The sample holds 180,000 or so clones, about 80% seen once. The sequenced sample was PBMCs or T cells enriched from blood (not recorded which). The receptors come from a man in his fifties or sixties who had recovered from COVID-19.

The gene calls are TRBV3-1 (or the pseudogene TRBV3-2) and TRBJ2-7; TRBD2 matches at 8 bases. The V gene end was trimmed by 3 bases and the J gene end by 2 bases; junction bases not matched to a gene: 6. The CDR3 loop spans 15 amino acids. Looked up from germline, CDR1 is LGHDT and CDR2 is YNNKEL (reference sequence). The CDR3 region has the DNA TGTGCCAGCAGCCATCAATCTAGCGGGCCCTACGAGCAGTACTTC. Its translation is CASSHQSSGPYEQYF.

The chain is built from TRBV6-5 and TRBJ2-5, with no clear D. Trimming left V 5 bases short and J 5 bases short, with 12 bases between. The CDR3 covers 13 residues. Germline V CDR1 and CDR2: MNHEY, SVGAGI. The CDR3 sequence is CASSPLAPETQYF. The CDR3 DNA is TGTGCCAGCAGTCCACTTGCGCCCGAGACCCAGTACTTC.

The chain carries TRBV19 and TRBJ1-6; 7 bases agree with TRBD1. Trimming at V came to 1 base and at J to 5 bases, leaving 5 bases not matched to a gene. The germline V gene encodes CDR1 LNHDA and CDR2 SQIVND (reference sequence). The CDR3 covers 16 residues. DNA for the CDR3: TGTGCCAGTAGTATAGGACAGGGTAGGAATAATTCACCCCTCCACTTT. This translates into CASSIGQGRNNSPLHF.

The V call is TRBV29-1, the J call TRBJ1-1; unclear D gene. The V gene's germline CDR1 is SQVTM and CDR2 ANQGSEA. The CDR3 loop spans 14 amino acids. Trimming took off 4 bases at V and 3 bases at J, with 15 bases between the two ends. As DNA, the CDR3 is TGCAGCGTTGTTTCTCGCGTGAGGTACACTGAAGCTTTCTTT. Its translation: CSVVSRVRYTEAFF.

V and J are TRBV10-2 and TRBJ2-2; 9 nucleotides line up with TRBD1. The ends lost 6 bases at V and 4 bases at J; junction bases unmatched: 9. CDR3 length equals 16 residues. CDR1 WSHSY and CDR2 SAAADI come from the germline V gene. The CDR3 region is CASRGGGTGPTGELFF. CDR3 bases: TGCGCCAGCAGAGGGGGTGGGACAGGGCCCACCGGGGAGCTGTTTTTT.

The CDR3, as DNA: TGTGCCAGCAGCCTAGACCGGTTCAACGAGCAGTACTTC. Its protein is CASSLDRFNEQYF. The J gene is TRBJ2-7, the V gene TRBV7-3; no reliable D call. Germline V gene data show CDR1 as SGHTA and CDR2 as FQGTGA. The CDR3 contains 13 residues. The V end lost 5 bases, the J end lost 5 bases, and 13 bases lay between the germline ends.

V and J are TRBV27 and TRBJ2-5, with a possible D match to TRBD2 (6 bases). Trimming pared 7 bases from V and 5 bases from J, leaving 20 bases between. Looked up from germline, CDR1 is MNHEY and CDR2 is SMNVEV (reference sequence). The CDR3 runs to 15 residues. The CDR3 DNA follows: TGTGCCAGCACCTCTGGGTTGGGGGGTCGGGAGACCCAGTACTTC. Its translation is CASTSGLGGRETQYF.

The chain is built from TRBV5-6 and TRBJ2-6, with a tentative D call TRBD1 (6 bases). Germline CDR1 is SGHDT and CDR2 is YYEEEE. The CDR3 extends over 14 amino acids. Trimming took 3 bases from V and 3 from J, leaving 7 bases between them. The CDR3 region has the DNA TGTGCCAGCAGCTACAGGGTTGGGGCCAACGTCCTGACTTTC. It is translated as CASSYRVGANVLTF.

This chain joins TRBV27 and TRBJ2-1, with D possibly being TRBD2 (5 bases). This CDR3 region has 14 residues. V shed 2 bases and J shed 9 bases, with 14 bases lying between them. Germline V gene sequence: CDR1 MNHEY, CDR2 SMNVEV (reference sequence). This chain's CDR3 is CASSLRLGGSEQFF. CDR3 nucleotide sequence: TGTGCCAGCAGTTTAAGGCTGGGTGGGAGTGAGCAGTTCTTC.

This clone was detected a few times. The chain is built from TRBV7-2 and TRBJ2-7; D unresolved. The CDR3 spans 13 residues. V was cut by 3 bases and J by 4 bases, with 10 bases left in between. Per the germline V gene, CDR1 is SGHTA and CDR2 is FQGNSA. DNA of the CDR3: TGTGCCAGCAGCTTGGGCTTAAAGTACGAGCAGTACTTC. The encoded protein is CASSLGLKYEQYF.

This clone was counted once. The DNA for the CDR3 is TGTGCCAGCAGTTACACATGGACAGGGGAAGGGAATGAAAAACTGTTTTTT. Amino acid sequence: CASSYTWTGEGNEKLFF. V and J are TRBV6-8 and TRBJ1-4; TRBD1 matches at 9 bases. V dropped 2 bases and J dropped 5; count of bases not matched to a gene: 9. Germline V gives CDR1 MNHGY, CDR2 SAAAGT. The CDR3 totals 17 residues.

The chain combines TRBV2 with TRBJ1-4; the D is unclear. CDR3 size: 15 residues. The ends were cut back, 2 bases at V and 7 bases at J, with 14 bases in the middle. In germline, CDR1 is SNHLY, CDR2 FYNNEI. CDR3 amino acids: CASSERDRAFEKLFF. The DNA of the CDR3 is TGTGCCAGCAGTGAACGGGATCGGGCCTTTGAAAAACTGTTTTTT. Complete variable domain (other parts from reference TRBV2 and TRBJ1-4): EPEVTQTPSHQVTQMGQEVILRCVPISNHLYFYWYRQILGQKVEFLVSFYNNEISEKSEIFDDQFSVERPDGSNFTLKIRSTKLEDSAMYFCASSERDRAFEKLFFGSGTQLSVL.

The V and J genes are TRBV6-6 and TRBJ2-3; D may be TRBD1 (5 bases). The CDR3 totals 13 residues. V lost 10 bases, J lost 3 bases, and 14 bases lay in between. Germline V gene sequence: CDR1 MNHNY, CDR2 SVGAGI (reference sequence). The CDR3 DNA follows: TGTGCCACCGAACCTAGGGGTACAGATACGCAGTATTTT. This translates into CATEPRGTDTQYF.

This chain uses TRBV3-1 (or the pseudogene TRBV3-2) with TRBJ1-6; D gene ambiguous. The CDR3 is 14 residues long. In germline, CDR1 is LGHDT, CDR2 YNNKEL (reference sequence). V was cut by 1 base and J by 7 bases, with 8 bases left in between. The CDR3 protein is CASSQGPGNSPLHF. The CDR3 coding sequence is TGTGCCAGCAGCCAAGGGCCCGGGAATTCACCCCTCCACTTT.

The genes are TRBV11-3 and TRBJ2-7; possible D gene TRBD2, 5 bases. The CDR3 is 14 amino acids. V gave up 1 base and J gave up 3 bases, with 10 bases separating them. Germline V gene data show CDR1 as SGHNT and CDR2 as YENEEA. This chain's CDR3 is CASSLAAGNYEQYF. In DNA, the CDR3 is TGTGCCAGCAGCTTAGCTGCGGGCAACTACGAGCAGTACTTC.

A few counts support this clone. The chain couples TRBV11-2 to TRBJ2-5; possible D gene TRBD2, 6 bases. The CDR3 loop spans 15 amino acids. CDR1 and CDR2 from the germline V gene are SGHAT and FQNNGV. V lost 4 bases, J lost 5 bases, and 17 bases lay in between. The CDR3 here is CASSWYSGLQETQYF. CDR3 coding DNA: TGTGCCAGCAGCTGGTATTCGGGACTCCAGGAGACCCAGTACTTC.

This rearrangement joins TRBV5-4 to TRBJ2-5, with D uncertain. CDR1 and CDR2 (germline): SGHNT, YYREEE (reference sequence). Trimming left V 1 base short and J 0 bases short, with 4 bases between. This CDR3 has 13 residues. Written as DNA, the CDR3 is TGTGCCAGCAGCTTGACAGACCAAGAGACCCAGTACTTC. It specifies CASSLTDQETQYF.

A single count supports this clone. V usage is TRBV7-2 and J usage is TRBJ2-5; 10 bases line up with TRBD2. Germline assignment: CDR1 SGHTA and CDR2 FQGNSA. There are 16 residues in the CDR3. V dropped 5 bases and J dropped 2; count of bases not matched to a gene: 8. CDR3 sequence (DNA): TGTGCCAGCAGCATTCCTTCACTAGCGGGACAAGAGACCCAGTACTTC. Translated: CASSIPSLAGQETQYF.

The rearrangement uses TRBV19 and TRBJ1-1; maybe TRBD1 (5 bases). The CDR3 runs to 15 residues. V dropped 8 bases and J dropped 8 bases, with 24 bases sitting between them. CDR1 and CDR2 from the germline V gene are LNHDA and SQIVND (reference sequence). CDR3 sequence reads: CASPPSGTGDGEAFF. DNA of the CDR3: TGTGCCAGTCCTCCCTCCGGGACGGGGGATGGGGAAGCTTTCTTT.

This clone was seen more than once but under ten times. The chain carries TRBV3-1 (or the pseudogene TRBV3-2) and TRBJ2-7; 10 nucleotides line up with TRBD2. Trimming at V came to 5 bases and at J to 2 bases, leaving 6 bases not matched to a gene. This CDR3 has 15 amino acids. The germline gives CDR1 LGHDT, CDR2 YNNKEL (reference sequence). The CDR3 sequence is CASSTGTSVTYEQYF. The CDR3 DNA sequence: TGTGCCAGCAGCACCGGGACTAGCGTTACCTACGAGCAGTACTTC.

This rearrangement joins TRBV10-3 to TRBJ2-2, with 7 bases lining up with TRBD1. J was trimmed by 4 bases and V by 6 bases; bases with no gene match: 8. Germline V CDR1 and CDR2: ENHRY, SYGVKD. The CDR3 consists of 15 residues. CDR3 DNA: TGTGCCATCAGATACCAGGGGGTGGGCACCGGGGAGCTGTTTTTT. Amino acids: CAIRYQGVGTGELFF.

The chain carries TRBV3-1 (or the pseudogene TRBV3-2) and TRBJ2-5, with TRBD2 identical over 8 bases. Per germline, CDR1 LGHDT and CDR2 YNNKEL (reference sequence). Trimming cost V 8 bases and J 5 bases; bases outside gene matches: 13. The CDR3 covers 15 residues. CDR3 amino acids: CASQTGLGARETQYF. The DNA for the CDR3 is TGTGCCAGCCAAACGGGACTAGGGGCCCGGGAGACCCAGTACTTC.

This rearrangement joins TRBV6-5 to TRBJ1-1; D remains ambiguous. V was pared by 4 bases and J by 3 bases, with 12 bases between. Germline V gene data show CDR1 as MNHEY and CDR2 as SVGAGI. This CDR3 has 14 residues. This CDR3 is CASSLPGMDTEAFF. The DNA for the CDR3 is TGTGCCAGCAGTTTGCCGGGGATGGACACTGAAGCTTTCTTT.

The count of this clone is one. V is TRBV11-2 and J is TRBJ1-5, with 7 bases identical to TRBD1. After removal of 4 bases from V and 4 bases from J, the junction contained 7 bases not matched to a gene. The CDR3 has 15 amino acids. Germline assignment: CDR1 SGHAT and CDR2 FQNNGV. The CDR3 region has the DNA TGTGCCAGCAGCTCACAGGGACAGATGAATCAGCCCCAGCATTTT. Amino acid sequence: CASSSQGQMNQPQHF.

The genes are TRBV10-2 and TRBJ2-5, with a possible D match to TRBD2 (6 bases). Germline-derived CDR1 and CDR2 are WSHSY and SAAADI. Trimming removed 3 bases at V and 5 bases at J, with 13 bases between. The CDR3 consists of 14 residues. In nucleotides, the CDR3 is TGCGCCAGCAGTGACGGGAGCGGGTGGGAGACCCAGTACTTC. The encoded protein is CASSDGSGWETQYF.

This clone was recorded only once. CDR3 in DNA: TGTGCCAGCTCATGGACAGGGGCCTATTATGGCGACTCTGGAAACACCATATATTTT. Its translation is CASSWTGAYYGDSGNTIYF. The chain recombines TRBV18 with TRBJ1-3, with TRBD1 matching 9 bases. The CDR3 runs to 19 residues. With V trimmed by 5 bases and J by 0 bases, 14 bases remained unmatched. Germline V CDR1 and CDR2: KGHSH, LQKENI.

This clone was found a few times. The J gene is TRBJ2-1, the V gene TRBV10-3; TRBD2 might be the D (6 bases). The CDR3 runs to 12 residues. Trimming took off 11 bases at V and 9 bases at J, with 17 bases between the two ends. Germline V lookup: CDR1 ENHRY, CDR2 SYGVKD. CDR3 sequence reads: CALGTEAGEQFF. The DNA for the CDR3 is TGTGCCCTCGGTACGGAAGCGGGTGAGCAGTTCTTC.